Presented here are 10 T cell receptor beta chains from one specimen sequenced in a study of identical twins (dated by TCRdb to the mid-2010s). The method behind the library was 5' RACE. Sequencing was carried out with an Illumina HiSeq 2000. TCRdb cleaned the public reads at Q25 with fastp, built clones with MiXCR and kept in-frame beta chains. All rows with the same CDR3 protein become a single entry with the most common DNA and genes. The sample table holds 750,000 to 950,000 distinct CDR3 sequences, of which about 12% were seen once. The leading ten clones occupy 1.5% to 2% of the sample. The same data also went into a second study, on yellow fever vaccine responses in identical twins.

Sequencing input: PBMCs. All receptors come from a woman aged 18-30 years in good health.

The V and J genes are TRBV7-9 and TRBJ1-2; D call uncertain. The CDR3 covers 15 residues. CDR1 SEHNR and CDR2 FQNEAQ come from the germline V gene (reference sequence). V lost 2 bases, J lost 2 bases, and 12 bases lay in between. CDR3 region: CASSLLRDTNYGYTF. DNA of the CDR3: TGTGCCAGCAGCTTACTCCGAGACACCAACTATGGCTACACCTTC.

The table lists this clonotype with a few counts. V gene TRBV7-2 combines with J gene TRBJ1-5, with unresolved D. The CDR3 covers 12 residues. The germline CDR1 and CDR2 sequences are SGHTA and FQGNSA. Trimming took off 2 bases at V and 4 bases at J, with 3 bases between the two ends. The CDR3 region is CASSLTNQPQHF. The CDR3 DNA reads as TGTGCCAGCAGCTTAACAAATCAGCCCCAGCATTTT. Full variable domain (missing parts from reference TRBV7-2 and TRBJ1-5): GAGVSQSPSNKVTEKGKDVELRCDPISGHTALYWYRQSLGQGLEFLIYFQGNSAPDKSGLPSDRFSAERTGGSVSTLTIQRTQQEDSAVYLCASSLTNQPQHFGDGTRLSIL.

This clonotype occurred a few times. The chain combines TRBV15 with TRBJ2-6, with unresolved D. From germline, CDR1 is LNHNV and CDR2 YYDKDF (reference sequence). Trimming removed 1 base from V and 0 bases from J, with 7 bases in between. CDR3 length equals 16 residues. Here the CDR3 DNA reads TGTGCCACCAGCAGAGTTGACCGCTCTGGGGCCAACGTCCTGACTTTC. It codes for CATSRVDRSGANVLTF. Combining the CDR3 with reference TRBV15 and TRBJ2-6 gives the whole variable domain DAMVIQNPRYQVTQFGKPVTLSCSQTLNHNVMYWYQQKSSQAPKLLFHYYDKDFNNEADTPDNFQSRRPNTSFCFLDIRSPGLGDTAMYLCATSRVDRSGANVLTFGAGSRLTVL.

The table lists this clonotype with a few counts. This chain connects TRBV7-2 to TRBJ2-3, with D perhaps matching TRBD2 (6 bases). V shed 5 bases and J shed 6 bases, with 18 bases lying between them. The CDR3 is 15 amino acids. Germline V gene sequence: CDR1 SGHTA, CDR2 FQGNSA. In DNA, the CDR3 is TGTGCCAGCAGCCGGTCTAGCGCGATGTGGGATACGCAGTATTTT. This encodes CASSRSSAMWDTQYF.

This clonotype has only a few counts. This chain uses TRBV9 with TRBJ1-1, with TRBD1 as a possible D gene (6 bases). Between the trimmed V and J ends, which lost 3 bases and 1 base, there was a span of 28 bases. CDR1 is SGDLS and CDR2 is YYNGEE in the germline V gene. The CDR3 runs 20 residues. In DNA form, the CDR3 reads TGTGCCAGCAGCGCCTGTGAACAGGTGAAGGGGGTCTGGGGGAACACTGAAGCTTTCTTT. Residues: CASSACEQVKGVWGNTEAFF.

This clonotype occurred a few times. This sequence joins TRBV12-3 or TRBV12-4 and TRBJ2-1, with TRBD2 matching over 9 bases. V was clipped by 6 bases and J by 10 bases; unmatched bases: 10. The CDR3 totals 14 residues. The DNA of the CDR3 is TGTGCCAGCAGCCCCGGGACTAGCCCCCGAGAGCAGTTCTTC. This translates into CASSPGTSPREQFF.

The chain links TRBV7-9 to TRBJ2-3, with TRBD1 identical over 11 bases. Trimming at V came to 0 bases and at J to 1 base, leaving 3 bases not matched to a gene. The CDR3 runs 17 residues. CDR1 is SEHNR and CDR2 is FQNEAQ in the germline V gene (reference sequence). The CDR3 DNA is TGTGCCAGCAGCTTAGCCGGGGACAGGGGGGGCACAGATACGCAGTATTTT. Its translation: CASSLAGDRGGTDTQYF.

This clonotype was counted only a few times. This chain uses TRBV20-1 with TRBJ2-7, with D hard to call. Between the trimmed V and J ends, which lost 6 bases and 3 bases, there was a span of 12 bases. The length of the CDR3 is 12 residues. Germline values: CDR1 DFQATT, CDR2 SNEGSKA (reference sequence). This CDR3 is CSAVTDFYEQYF. The CDR3 bases are TGCAGTGCAGTGACCGACTTCTACGAGCAGTACTTC.

This clonotype was seen more than once but under ten times. The rearrangement joins TRBV7-2 to TRBJ1-2; TRBD1 matches at 8 bases. In germline, CDR1 is SGHTA, CDR2 FQGNSA. After removal of 10 bases from V and 4 bases from J, the junction contained 8 bases not matched to a gene. The CDR3 runs 13 residues. CDR3 nucleotides: TGTGCCACGATGGACAGGGCATTCTATGGCTACACCTTC. Its protein is CATMDRAFYGYTF.

A few counts support this clonotype. The genes are TRBV24-1 and TRBJ1-3; D is ambiguous. This CDR3 comprises 13 residues. Trimming took off 7 bases at V and 3 bases at J, with 9 bases between the two ends. The germline CDR1 and CDR2 sequences are KGHDR and SFDVKD. The chain's CDR3 is CATSDGGGNTIYF. The CDR3 bases are TGTGCCACCAGCGACGGAGGTGGAAACACCATATATTTT.